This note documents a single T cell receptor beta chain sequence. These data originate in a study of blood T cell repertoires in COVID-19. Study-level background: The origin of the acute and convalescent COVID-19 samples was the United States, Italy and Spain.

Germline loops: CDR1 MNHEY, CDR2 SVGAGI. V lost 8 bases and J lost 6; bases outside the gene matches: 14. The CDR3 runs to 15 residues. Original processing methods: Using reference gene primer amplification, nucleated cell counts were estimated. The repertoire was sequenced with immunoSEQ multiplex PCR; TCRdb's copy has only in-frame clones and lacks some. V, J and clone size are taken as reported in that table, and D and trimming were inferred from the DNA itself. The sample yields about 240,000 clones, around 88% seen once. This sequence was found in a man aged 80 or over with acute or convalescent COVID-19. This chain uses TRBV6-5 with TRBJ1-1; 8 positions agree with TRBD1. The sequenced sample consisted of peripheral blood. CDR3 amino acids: CASVQGERDTAEAFF. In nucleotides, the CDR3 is TGTGCCAGCGTACAGGGGGAAAGGGATACAGCTGAAGCTTTCTTT.